This T cell receptor beta chain was recorded in a study of blood T cell repertoires in COVID-19. TCRdb keeps only in-frame clones here, not all; method: immunoSEQ multiplex PCR. The sample contains 270,000 or so clones, less than 85% of which appear only once. The CDR3 is made up of 15 amino acids. Trimming took 5 bases from V and 2 from J; bases not matched to a gene: 8. Germline-derived CDR1 and CDR2 are PRHDT and FYEKMQ (reference sequence). The material sequenced was peripheral blood. The chain recombines TRBV13 with TRBJ2-5; 7 nucleotides align to TRBD1. This sequence originates from a woman under 30 with acute or convalescent COVID-19. The CDR3 DNA reads as TGTGCCAGCAGCCTGGGGACAGCCCAACAAGAGACCCAGTACTTC. Translated, it gives CASSLGTAQQETQYF.